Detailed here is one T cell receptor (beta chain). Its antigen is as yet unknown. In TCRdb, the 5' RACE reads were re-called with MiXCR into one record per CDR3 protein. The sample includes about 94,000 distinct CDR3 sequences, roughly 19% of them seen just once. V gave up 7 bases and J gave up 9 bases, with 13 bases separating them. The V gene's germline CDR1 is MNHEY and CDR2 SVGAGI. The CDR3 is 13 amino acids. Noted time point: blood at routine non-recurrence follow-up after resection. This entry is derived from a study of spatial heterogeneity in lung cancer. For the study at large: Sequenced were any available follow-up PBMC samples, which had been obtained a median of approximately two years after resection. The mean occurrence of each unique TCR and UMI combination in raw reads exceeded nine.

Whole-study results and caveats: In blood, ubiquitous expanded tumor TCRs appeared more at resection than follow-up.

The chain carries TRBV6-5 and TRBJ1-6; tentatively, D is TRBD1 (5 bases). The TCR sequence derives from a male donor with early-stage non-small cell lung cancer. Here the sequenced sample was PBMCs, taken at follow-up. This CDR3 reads CASTREDGSPLHF. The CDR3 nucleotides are TGTGCCAGCACCAGGGAGGATGGTTCACCCCTCCACTTT.